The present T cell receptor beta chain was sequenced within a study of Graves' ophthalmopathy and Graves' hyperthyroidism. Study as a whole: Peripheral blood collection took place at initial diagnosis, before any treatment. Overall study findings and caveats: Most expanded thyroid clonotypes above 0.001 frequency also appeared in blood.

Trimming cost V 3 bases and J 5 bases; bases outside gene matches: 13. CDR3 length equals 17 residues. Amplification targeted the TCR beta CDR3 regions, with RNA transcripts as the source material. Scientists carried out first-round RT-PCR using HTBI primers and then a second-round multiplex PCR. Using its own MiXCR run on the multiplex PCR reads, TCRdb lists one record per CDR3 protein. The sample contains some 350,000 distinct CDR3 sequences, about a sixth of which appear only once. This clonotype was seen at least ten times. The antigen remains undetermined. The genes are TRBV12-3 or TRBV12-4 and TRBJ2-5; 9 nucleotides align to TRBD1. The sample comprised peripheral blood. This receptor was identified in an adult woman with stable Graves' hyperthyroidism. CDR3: CASSLETGGLRWETQYF. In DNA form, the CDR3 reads TGTGCCAGCAGTTTGGAAACAGGGGGCCTTAGGTGGGAGACCCAGTACTTC.